Shown below are 22 T cell receptor beta chains from a single sample sequenced in a study of shared clonotypes between healthy human individuals (dated by TCRdb to the early 2020s). Library construction relied on the immunoSEQ multiplex PCR assay. Sourced from immuneACCESS, this table was stored by TCRdb with only in-frame sequences that have V and J called. A share of the clones is absent; for the studies checked, an unresolved V gene accounts for under half, and the remainder has no known explanation. A total of millions of clones appear in this sample, about 93% of them only once. Roughly 1.8% of the sample is held by the ten biggest clonotypes. CD8 naive samples consisted of CD45RO-negative cells that were positively selected for CCR7, yielding a CD45RA+CCR7+ population without TemRA cells. Sequencing was performed on naive CD8+ T cells from PBMCs. The cell subset or site label on this specimen signifies: CD45RA+CCR7+. Receptors originate from a man younger than 30 in good health. Some clones in this sample may be carry-over from other donors' samples.

Comment on this clone: An end of the junction does not agree with germline; a read error may underlie this. V usage is TRBV28 and J usage is TRBJ1-2, with a weak D call TRBD1 (6 bases). The germline CDR1 and CDR2 sequences are MDHEN and SYDVKM. This CDR3 spans 11 amino acids. The DNA of the CDR3 is TGTGCCAGCAGCCGACAGGTTAGGATAAACTTC. Residues: CASSRQVRINF.

The V and J genes are TRBV20-1 and TRBJ2-7, with a possible D match to TRBD2 (5 bases). V was clipped by 6 bases and J by 9 bases, with 15 bases between them. Germline lookup yields CDR1 DFQATT and CDR2 SNEGSKA (reference sequence). This CDR3 comprises 11 residues. The CDR3 here is CSAGGLVGQYF. As DNA, the CDR3 is TGCAGTGCCGGTGGACTCGTGGGGCAGTACTTC.

The rearrangement uses TRBV6-5 and TRBJ2-3; D possibly corresponds to TRBD2 (5 bases). The germline V and J ends were trimmed by 6 bases and 4 bases, with 17 bases remaining between them. Germline CDR1 is MNHEY and CDR2 is SVGAGI. The CDR3 loop spans 15 amino acids. This chain's CDR3 is CASRIRTGSSDTQYF. CDR3 nucleotide sequence: TGTGCCAGCAGGATACGAACGGGGTCCTCAGATACGCAGTATTTT.

CDR3 sequence: CASSLNGRIDQPQHF. The DNA for the CDR3 is TGCGCCAGCAGCTTGAACGGACGGATAGATCAGCCCCAGCATTTT. V is TRBV5-1 and J is TRBJ1-5; the D is unclear. Deletions cut 1 base from V and 5 bases from J, with 13 bases between. This CDR3 spans 15 amino acids. Per the germline V gene, CDR1 is SGHRS and CDR2 is YFSETQ. Supplemented by reference TRBV5-1 and TRBJ1-5, the full variable domain reads KAGVTQTPRYLIKTRGQQVTLSCSPISGHRSVSWYQQTPGQGLQFLFEYFSETQRNKGNFPGRFSGRQFSNSRSEMNVSTLELGDSALYLCASSLNGRIDQPQHFGDGTRLSIL.

The J gene is TRBJ2-3, the V gene TRBV11-2; D is possibly TRBD1 or TRBD2 (5 bases each). Germline lookup yields CDR1 SGHAT and CDR2 FQNNGV. The CDR3 has 15 residues. V was trimmed by 2 bases and J by 2 bases, leaving 11 bases between them. The CDR3 loop reads CASSLSPGPTDTQYF. In nucleotides, the CDR3 is TGTGCCAGCAGCTTATCCCCGGGACCCACAGATACGCAGTATTTT.

To note about this clone: Other DNA sequences of this sample code for an identical CDR3. V gene TRBV7-9 combines with J gene TRBJ2-7; 7 bases agree with TRBD2. Germline V gene sequence: CDR1 SEHNR, CDR2 FQNEAQ (reference sequence). The V and J ends lost 3 bases and 6 bases, in that order; junction bases with no gene match: 2. This CDR3 spans 12 amino acids. The CDR3 loop is CASSFGGGEQYF. CDR3 DNA sequence: TGTGCCAGCAGCTTCGGCGGGGGCGAGCAGTACTTC. Drawing the rest from reference TRBV7-9 and TRBJ2-7, the complete variable domain is DTGVSQNPRHKITKRGQNVTFRCDPISEHNRLYWYRQTLGQGPEFLTYFQNEAQLEKSRLLSDRFSAERPKGSFSTLEIQRTEQGDSAMYLCASSFGGGEQYFGPGTRLTVT.

The rearrangement joins TRBV27 to TRBJ2-1; TRBD2 aligns across 9 bases. V lost 7 bases and J lost 2; bases outside the gene matches: 9. The CDR3 spans 16 residues. Germline V lookup: CDR1 MNHEY, CDR2 SMNVEV (reference sequence). Here the CDR3 reads CASNPNRGRAYNEQFF. CDR3 bases: TGTGCCAGCAACCCAAACCGCGGGAGGGCCTACAATGAGCAGTTCTTC.

The chain uses TRBV6-5 and TRBJ1-1; D gene uncertain. The CDR3 is 15 amino acids. V was shortened by 0 bases and J by 1 base, with 9 bases between the two germline ends. Germline V gives CDR1 MNHEY, CDR2 SVGAGI. CDR3 DNA sequence: TGTGCCAGCAGTTACTCCTCGGCGGGGAACACTGAAGCTTTCTTT. Translated, it gives CASSYSSAGNTEAFF.

CDR3 sequence (DNA): TGTGCCAGTGCTCAAGACAGCTTGAACACTGAAGCTTTCTTT. Amino acid sequence: CASAQDSLNTEAFF. The chain links TRBV19 to TRBJ1-1; possible D gene TRBD1, 5 bases. CDR1 is LNHDA, CDR2 SQIVND, per germline (reference sequence). CDR3 size: 14 residues. V gave up 8 bases and J gave up 0 bases, with 13 bases separating them.

The chain combines TRBV27 with TRBJ2-7, with D unresolved. This CDR3 is 15 amino acids long. Trimming removed 6 bases from V and 0 bases from J, with 15 bases in between. Per the germline V gene, CDR1 is MNHEY and CDR2 is SMNVEV (reference sequence). The CDR3 loop is CASRRPGWSSYEQYF. DNA for the CDR3: TGTGCCAGCAGGAGGCCAGGATGGAGCTCCTACGAGCAGTACTTC.

The chain couples TRBV7-2 to TRBJ1-2; no reliable D call. V lost 10 bases and J lost 1, with 7 bases in between. CDR1 is SGHTA, CDR2 FQGNSA, per germline. This CDR3 has 11 residues. CDR3 DNA sequence: TGTGCCAATCGGGTTAACTATGGCTACACCTTC. Amino acids: CANRVNYGYTF.

V is TRBV20-1 and J is TRBJ1-2, with D hard to call. The germline V gene has CDR1 DFQATT and CDR2 SNEGSKA (reference sequence). The CDR3 covers 11 residues. CDR3 region: CSHRQRYGYTF. The CDR3 nucleotides read TGCAGCCATAGACAACGCTATGGCTACACCTTC.

The chain recombines TRBV27 with TRBJ2-2; D may be TRBD1 (5 bases). The germline V gene encodes CDR1 MNHEY and CDR2 SMNVEV (reference sequence). CDR3 length equals 14 residues. Trimming took 3 bases from V and 6 from J, leaving 11 bases between them. The CDR3 bases are TGTGCCAGCAGTTTGGGGCCTTGGCCCGGGGAGCTGTTTTTT. It specifies CASSLGPWPGELFF.

This CDR3 reads CASSSDSTPYEQYF. DNA of the CDR3: TGTGCCAGCAGTTCGGACAGTACCCCCTACGAGCAGTACTTC. J is TRBJ2-7 and V is TRBV27; TRBD1 might be the D (6 bases). Trimming took off 4 bases at V and 2 bases at J, with 12 bases between the two ends. The CDR3 is 14 residues long. Germline-derived CDR1 and CDR2 are MNHEY and SMNVEV (reference sequence).

The CDR3: CASTDEDSYGYTF. In nucleotides, the CDR3 is TGTGCCAGCACCGATGAGGACAGCTATGGCTACACCTTC. V usage is TRBV6-1 and J usage is TRBJ1-2; possibly TRBD1 for D (6 bases). Germline-derived CDR1 and CDR2 are MNHNS and SASEGT. This CDR3 contains 13 residues. V was clipped by 7 bases and J by 4 bases, with 13 bases between them.

The table lists this clone with a few counts. Other DNA sequences of this sample code for an identical CDR3. The chain couples TRBV27 to TRBJ2-3; D not certain. CDR1 MNHEY and CDR2 SMNVEV come from the germline V gene (reference sequence). The CDR3 loop spans 12 amino acids. V was pared by 1 base and J by 6 bases, with 5 bases between. The CDR3 bases are TGTGCCAGCAGTTTATTAGGTGATACGCAGTATTTT. This sequence encodes CASSLLGDTQYF.

About this clone itself: This CDR3 is also generated by other DNA sequences in the sample. This chain connects TRBV28 to TRBJ2-1; the D is unclear. The V end was cut by 5 bases, the J end by 4 bases, with 6 bases between. Germline V CDR1 and CDR2: MDHEN, SYDVKM. The CDR3 has 12 amino acids. In DNA, the CDR3 is TGTGCCAGCAGTCCCGAATACAATGAGCAGTTCTTC. It specifies CASSPEYNEQFF.

V gene TRBV4-3 combines with J gene TRBJ2-5; D remains ambiguous. This CDR3 spans 13 amino acids. Trimming pared 0 bases from V and 5 bases from J, leaving 7 bases between. In germline, CDR1 is LGHNA, CDR2 YSLEER. This CDR3 reads CASSQEVGETQYF. The CDR3 DNA reads TGCGCCAGCAGCCAAGAGGTTGGGGAGACCCAGTACTTC.

The CDR3 loop is CASSATSGSVDEQYF. CDR3 DNA: TGTGCCAGCAGTGCCACTAGCGGGAGTGTCGACGAGCAGTACTTC. The V and J genes are TRBV28 and TRBJ2-7, with 11 bases identical to TRBD2. The CDR3 extends over 15 amino acids. Germline V CDR1 and CDR2: MDHEN, SYDVKM. Trimming took 5 bases from V and 5 from J; bases not matched to a gene: 8. Full variable domain (missing parts from reference TRBV28 and TRBJ2-7): DVKVTQSSRYLVKRTGEKVFLECVQDMDHENMFWYRQDPGLGLRLIYFSYDVKMKEKGDIPEGYSVSREKKERFSLILESASTNQTSMYLCASSATSGSVDEQYFGPGTRLTVT.

The chain uses TRBV28 and TRBJ2-5; 9 positions agree with TRBD2. Germline V gives CDR1 MDHEN, CDR2 SYDVKM. The CDR3 is 16 residues long. Trimming removed 1 base from V and 1 base from J; junction bases left unmatched: 4. Here the CDR3 reads CASSLLGAGGQETQYF. Written as DNA, the CDR3 is TGTGCCAGCAGTTTATTGGGAGCGGGGGGCCAAGAGACCCAGTACTTC.

CDR3 protein: CASSPRGVGTTEAFF. The DNA of the CDR3 is TGTGCCAGTAGTCCTAGGGGGGTTGGTACCACTGAAGCTTTCTTT. The V gene is TRBV19, the J gene TRBJ1-1, with D tentatively TRBD1 (6 bases). This CDR3 has 15 amino acids. Trimming cost V 5 bases and J 4 bases, with 17 bases left between them. Germline CDR1 and CDR2: LNHDA and SQIVND (reference sequence).

This clone was seen only once. The chain uses TRBV2 and TRBJ1-2; D remains ambiguous. V lost 7 bases and J 4 bases, leaving 10 bases between the germline ends. Germline V lookup: CDR1 SNHLY, CDR2 FYNNEI. The CDR3 length is 12 residues. Written as DNA, the CDR3 is TGTGCCAGCACGGACGGCCCCTATGGCTACACCTTC. Translated, it gives CASTDGPYGYTF.